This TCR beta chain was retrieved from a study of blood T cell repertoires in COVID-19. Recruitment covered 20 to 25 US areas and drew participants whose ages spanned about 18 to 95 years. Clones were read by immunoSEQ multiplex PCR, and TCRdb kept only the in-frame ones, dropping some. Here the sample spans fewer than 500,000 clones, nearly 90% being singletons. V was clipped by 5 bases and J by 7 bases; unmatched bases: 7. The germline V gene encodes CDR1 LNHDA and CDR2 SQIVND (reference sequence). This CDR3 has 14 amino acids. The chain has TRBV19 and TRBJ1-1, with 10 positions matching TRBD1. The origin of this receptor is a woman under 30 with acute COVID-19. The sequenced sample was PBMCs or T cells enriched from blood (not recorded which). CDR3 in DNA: TGTGCCAGTAGTTCGGGACAGGGGACTGATGAAGCTTTCTTT. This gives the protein CASSSGQGTDEAFF. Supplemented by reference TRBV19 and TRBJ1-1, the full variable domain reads DGGITQSPKYLFRKEGQNVTLSCEQNLNHDAMYWYRQDPGQGLRLIYYSQIVNDFQKGDIAEGYSVSREKKESFPLTVTSAQKNPTAFYLCASSSGQGTDEAFFGQGTRLTVV.